The 10 T cell receptor beta chains reported below all come from one sample, sequenced in a study of control samples from healthy donors and cancer patients. Repertoires were generated with immunoSEQ multiplex PCR, while TCRdb's copy carries only in-frame clones and drops some. The sample yields 85,000 to 90,000 clones, 85% to 90% seen once. Sequencing was performed on PBMCs. Source of these receptors: a woman between 50 and 59 years old with colorectal cancer.

The chain uses TRBV15 and TRBJ1-5; D remains unclear. Germline V gene lookup returns CDR1 LNHNV and CDR2 YYDKDF (reference sequence). V lost 1 base, J lost 4 bases, and 17 bases lay in between. This CDR3 contains 17 residues. CDR3 protein: CATSRVGSKILNQPQHF. The CDR3 DNA sequence: TGTGCCACCAGCAGAGTAGGTTCAAAGATTCTTAATCAGCCCCAGCATTTT.

The chain is built from TRBV6-2 or TRBV6-3 and TRBJ1-1, with D tentatively TRBD1 (6 bases). The V gene's germline CDR1 is MNHEY and CDR2 SVGEGT. V lost 6 bases and J lost 4, with 18 bases in between. The CDR3 runs 15 residues. CDR3: CASSEVGRGTTEAFF. The CDR3 region has the DNA TGTGCCAGCAGCGAGGTAGGCAGGGGTACCACTGAAGCTTTCTTT.

The chain recombines TRBV10-3 with TRBJ2-1, with TRBD2 matching 8 bases. The CDR3 extends over 14 amino acids. CDR1 is ENHRY, CDR2 SYGVKD, per germline. Trimming cost V 2 bases and J 4 bases; bases outside gene matches: 1. CDR3 sequence reads: CAISEASGYNEQFF. Written as DNA, the CDR3 is TGTGCCATCAGTGAGGCTAGCGGGTACAATGAGCAGTTCTTC.

This clone was observed once. The V and J genes are TRBV6-5 and TRBJ1-1; 8 bases agree with TRBD1. J lost 1 base, V lost 4 bases, and 5 bases had no gene match. This CDR3 region has 15 residues. Germline V gives CDR1 MNHEY, CDR2 SVGAGI. CDR3 DNA sequence: TGTGCCAGCAGTTTTGACGGACAGGGGAACACTGAAGCTTTCTTT. Residues: CASSFDGQGNTEAFF.

The chain is built from TRBV10-3 and TRBJ2-7; TRBD1 agrees at 10 bases. Trimming cost V 3 bases and J 5 bases; bases outside gene matches: 1. The CDR3 totals 13 residues. Germline V gives CDR1 ENHRY, CDR2 SYGVKD. CDR3 amino acids: CAISDDRGHEQYV. The CDR3 DNA is TGTGCCATCAGTGACGACAGGGGGCACGAGCAGTACGTC.

J is TRBJ1-6 and V is TRBV30; D is perhaps TRBD1 (5 bases). From germline, CDR1 is GTSNPN and CDR2 SVGIG (reference sequence). The CDR3 consists of 13 residues. V lost 5 bases and J lost 4, with 9 bases in between. CDR3: CAWGDGYNSPLHF. DNA of the CDR3: TGTGCCTGGGGGGACGGATATAATTCACCCCTCCACTTT. The full variable domain, in which reference TRBV30 and TRBJ1-6 provide the parts outside the CDR3, is SQTIHQWPATLVQPVGSPLSLECTVEGTSNPNLYWYRQAAGRGLQLLFYSVGIGQISSEVPQNLSASRPQDRQFILSSKKLLLSDSGFYLCAWGDGYNSPLHFGNGTRLTVT.

The chain couples TRBV5-1 to TRBJ1-1, with 11 positions matching TRBD1. Trimming removed 4 bases from V and 4 bases from J; junction bases left unmatched: 3. This CDR3 is built from 14 residues. Germline CDR1 reads SGHRS; CDR2 reads YFSETQ. The CDR3 loop is CASSPGTGGTEAFF. The CDR3 DNA is TGCGCCAGCAGCCCAGGGACAGGGGGCACTGAAGCTTTCTTT.

V usage is TRBV5-5 and J usage is TRBJ2-3, with D possibly matching TRBD2 (5 bases). The CDR3 sequence is 15 residues long. Trimming pared 5 bases from V and 3 bases from J, leaving 16 bases between. CDR1 is SGHKS, CDR2 YYEKEE, per germline (reference sequence). In DNA form, the CDR3 reads TGTGCCAGCAGGAGAGGAGGCGAGAGTACAGATACGCAGTATTTT. Translating gives CASRRGGESTDTQYF.

The chain joins TRBV20-1 to TRBJ2-1, with D perhaps given as TRBD1 or TRBD2 (5 bases each). Germline V CDR1 and CDR2: DFQATT, SNEGSKA (reference sequence). Trimming removed 3 bases from V and 12 bases from J, with 21 bases in between. The CDR3 length is 14 residues. The CDR3 sequence is CSASPGWKAGVQFF. CDR3 coding DNA: TGCAGTGCTAGTCCAGGGTGGAAGGCGGGTGTGCAGTTCTTC.

The table lists this clone with a count of one. The rearrangement links TRBV5-1 to TRBJ2-3; no clear D gene. Deletions cut 3 bases from V and 2 bases from J, with 7 bases between. Looked up from germline, CDR1 is SGHRS and CDR2 is YFSETQ. CDR3 size: 13 residues. The CDR3 is CASSSLPTDTQYF. The CDR3 DNA follows: TGCGCCAGCAGCTCCCTCCCCACAGATACGCAGTATTTT. Full variable domain (missing parts from reference TRBV5-1 and TRBJ2-3): KAGVTQTPRYLIKTRGQQVTLSCSPISGHRSVSWYQQTPGQGLQFLFEYFSETQRNKGNFPGRFSGRQFSNSRSEMNVSTLELGDSALYLCASSSLPTDTQYFGPGTRLTVL.